The present TCR beta chain was sequenced within a study of cytomegalovirus exposure and HLA in healthy donors. The PCR was carried out with 60 Vbeta primers and 13 Jbeta primers. The protocol was immunoSEQ multiplex PCR, while the TCRdb copy is restricted to in-frame clones and leaves out a portion. This sample carries 75,000 to 100,000 clones, over 75% of them seen once, and the ten largest clones take approximately 7.5%. The CDR3 covers 15 residues. Trimming took 5 bases from V and 0 from J, leaving 13 bases between them. From germline, CDR1 is MDHEN and CDR2 SYDVKM. The chain recombines TRBV28 with TRBJ1-2, with D tentatively TRBD1 (6 bases). Sequencing was performed on PBMCs. This TCR derives from a man aged 30 to 45 in good health and CMV-seronegative. The CDR3 protein is CASSPTGSSNYGYTF. CDR3 nucleotides: TGTGCCAGCAGTCCTACAGGGTCCTCTAACTATGGCTACACCTTC.